This T cell receptor (beta chain) was profiled in a study of beta chain features in type 1 diabetes. Of the isolated RNA, all was reverse transcribed, and so the sequenced material was expressed TCRB transcripts. Data came from immunoSEQ multiplex PCR; TCRdb stores just in-frame clones and leaves some out. Of 130,000 or so clones in the sample, approximately 15% are singletons; the top ten hold approximately 2.5%. The study, taken as a whole, reports: Type 1 diabetes patients had fewer VDJ junction insertions and more deletions. Type 1 diabetes patients had TCRB CDR3s that were shorter (moderately but significantly so) in all four CD4+ subsets. Naive, central memory and regulatory TCRB repertoires appeared more similar among patients than healthy donors.

About this clone: The antigen remains unidentified.

The TCR comes from a man aged 18 to 35 with type 1 diabetes. Input material: central memory CD4+ T cells from blood.

The CDR3 is CASSPADRGPQETQYF. CDR3 nucleotide sequence: TGCGCCAGCAGCCCCGCGGACAGGGGGCCACAAGAGACCCAGTACTTC. V is TRBV5-1 and J is TRBJ2-5, with 11 positions matching TRBD1. Germline values: CDR1 SGHRS, CDR2 YFSETQ. V lost 4 bases to trimming and J lost 2 bases; unmatched junction nucleotides: 7. The CDR3 is 16 residues long.